This TCR beta chain stems from a study of regulatory T cells in long-lasting Graves disease. J lost 2 bases, V lost 3 bases, and 11 bases had no gene match. Germline assignment: CDR1 SGHTA and CDR2 FQGTGA. This CDR3 has 17 amino acids. Regarding time point: newly diagnosed GD, antithyroid drugs for less than 3 months. From RNA extracted from PBMCs, the TCR library was made. Researchers made TCR beta libraries by using iRepertoire HTBI primers and running Arm-PCR on CDR3 regions. One entry per CDR3 protein results from TCRdb running MiXCR on the multiplex PCR reads. The repertoire includes 400,000 to 500,000 distinct CDR3 sequences, 15% of them detected once, and about 8% sits in the top ten. This clonotype was observed at least ten times. Its antigen is still unknown. Points from the study as a whole: Persistent disease was associated with favored TRBV28 usage and with favored use of TRBJ1-2 and TRBJ2-5. The study found persistent patients shared more public clonotypes (approximately 2,700) than new patients (nearly 1,000).

The data also belong to a second study, concerning T cells in Graves' hyperthyroidism and ophthalmopathy. Turning to that study: Ophthalmopathy was separated from stable hyperthyroidism by a 13 V-J model. Onset of ophthalmopathy came a median approximately 6.5 months after the model predicted it.

The V and J genes are TRBV7-3 and TRBJ2-5; 8 positions agree with TRBD1. This receptor was obtained from a woman between 40 and 50 years old with Graves disease. Sample: peripheral blood mononuclear cells (PBMCs), taken at new diagnosis, from a patient treated with antithyroid drugs. The CDR3 DNA reads TGTGCCAGCAGCTTGACCGGGACAGGAGGATTTCAAGAGACCCAGTACTTC. Its translation is CASSLTGTGGFQETQYF.